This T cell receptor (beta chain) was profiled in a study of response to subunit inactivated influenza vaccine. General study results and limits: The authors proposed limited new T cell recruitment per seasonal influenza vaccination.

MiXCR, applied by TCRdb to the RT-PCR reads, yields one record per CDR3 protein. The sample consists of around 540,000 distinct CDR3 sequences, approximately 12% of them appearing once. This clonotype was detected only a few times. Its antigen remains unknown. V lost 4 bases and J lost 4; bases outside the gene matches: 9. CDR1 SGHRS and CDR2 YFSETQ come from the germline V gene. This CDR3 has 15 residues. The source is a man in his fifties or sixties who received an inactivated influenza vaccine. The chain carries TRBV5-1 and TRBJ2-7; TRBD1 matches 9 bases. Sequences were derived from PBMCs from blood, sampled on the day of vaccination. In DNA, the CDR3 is TGCGCCAGCAGCGGCAACCGGGACAGGGTGTACGAGCAGTACTTC. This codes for CASSGNRDRVYEQYF.